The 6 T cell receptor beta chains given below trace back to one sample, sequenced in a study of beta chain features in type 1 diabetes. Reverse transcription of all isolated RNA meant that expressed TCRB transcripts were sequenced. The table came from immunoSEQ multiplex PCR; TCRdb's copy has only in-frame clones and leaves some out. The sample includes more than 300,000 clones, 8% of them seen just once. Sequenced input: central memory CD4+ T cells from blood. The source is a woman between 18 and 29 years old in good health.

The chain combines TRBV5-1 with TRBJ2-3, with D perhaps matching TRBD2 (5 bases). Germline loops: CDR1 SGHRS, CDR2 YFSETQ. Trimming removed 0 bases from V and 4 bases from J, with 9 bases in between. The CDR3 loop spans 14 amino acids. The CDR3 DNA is TGCGCCAGCAGCTTGGCGGGGTGGGCAGATACGCAGTATTTT. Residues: CASSLAGWADTQYF. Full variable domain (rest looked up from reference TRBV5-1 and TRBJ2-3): KAGVTQTPRYLIKTRGQQVTLSCSPISGHRSVSWYQQTPGQGLQFLFEYFSETQRNKGNFPGRFSGRQFSNSRSEMNVSTLELGDSALYLCASSLAGWADTQYFGPGTRLTVL.

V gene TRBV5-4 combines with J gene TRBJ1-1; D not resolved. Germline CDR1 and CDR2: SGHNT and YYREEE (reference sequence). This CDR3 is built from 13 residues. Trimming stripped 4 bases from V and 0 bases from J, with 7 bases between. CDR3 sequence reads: CASSTVLNTEAFF. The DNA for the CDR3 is TGTGCCAGCAGCACGGTGTTGAACACTGAAGCTTTCTTT.

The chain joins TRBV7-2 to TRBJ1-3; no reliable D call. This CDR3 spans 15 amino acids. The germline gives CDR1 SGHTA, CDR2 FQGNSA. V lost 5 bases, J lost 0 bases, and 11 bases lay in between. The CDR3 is CASSPDWVSGNTIYF. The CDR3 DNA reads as TGTGCCAGCAGCCCCGACTGGGTCTCTGGAAACACCATATATTTT.

CDR3 residues: CASSLTDQPQHF. Written as DNA, the CDR3 is TGTGCCAGCAGTCTGACCGATCAGCCCCAGCATTTT. The gene calls are TRBV6-5 and TRBJ1-5; D unresolved. The V gene's germline CDR1 is MNHEY and CDR2 SVGAGI. The length of the CDR3 is 12 residues. Trimming shortened V by 5 bases and J by 5 bases, and 7 bases separated the two germline ends.

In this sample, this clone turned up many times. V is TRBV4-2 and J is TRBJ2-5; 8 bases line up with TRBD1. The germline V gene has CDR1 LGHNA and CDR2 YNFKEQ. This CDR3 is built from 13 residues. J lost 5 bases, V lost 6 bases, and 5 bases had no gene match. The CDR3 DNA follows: TGTGCCAGCAGTCCGGACAGGGACGAGACCCAGTACTTC. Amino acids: CASSPDRDETQYF.

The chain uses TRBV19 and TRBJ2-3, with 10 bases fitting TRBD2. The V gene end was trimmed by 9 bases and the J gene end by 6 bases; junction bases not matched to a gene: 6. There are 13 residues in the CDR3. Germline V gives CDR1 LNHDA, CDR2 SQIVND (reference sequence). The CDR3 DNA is TGTGCCAGCCGACTAGCGGGCAGCGATACGCAGTATTTT. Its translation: CASRLAGSDTQYF.